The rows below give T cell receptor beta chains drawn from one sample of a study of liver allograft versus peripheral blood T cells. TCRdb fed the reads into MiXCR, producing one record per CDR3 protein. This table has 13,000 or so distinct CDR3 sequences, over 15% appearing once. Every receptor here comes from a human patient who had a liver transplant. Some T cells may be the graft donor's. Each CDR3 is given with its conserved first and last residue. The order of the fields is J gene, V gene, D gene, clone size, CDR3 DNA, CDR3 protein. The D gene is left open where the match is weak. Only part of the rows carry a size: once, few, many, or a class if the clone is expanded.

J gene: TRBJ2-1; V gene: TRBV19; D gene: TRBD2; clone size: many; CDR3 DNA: TGTGCCAGTAGTATATACTCAGGACTAGCGGGAGCCTCCAATGAGCAGTTCTTC; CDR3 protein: CASSIYSGLAGASNEQFF
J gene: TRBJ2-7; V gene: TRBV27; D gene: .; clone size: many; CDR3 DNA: TGTGCCAGCACCGCCGCAGGGACCTTAGGAGTCTACGAGCAGTACTTC; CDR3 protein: CASTAAGTLGVYEQYF
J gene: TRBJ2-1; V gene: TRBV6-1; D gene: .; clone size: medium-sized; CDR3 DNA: TGTGCCAGCAGATTACGGGAGAACTCCTACAATGAGCAGTTCTTC; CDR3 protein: CASRLRENSYNEQFF
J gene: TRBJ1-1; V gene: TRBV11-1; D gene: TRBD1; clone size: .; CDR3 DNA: TGTGCCAGCAGCCCCGAGACAGGGGGTCTTGAAGCTTTCTTT; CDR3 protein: CASSPETGGLEAFF
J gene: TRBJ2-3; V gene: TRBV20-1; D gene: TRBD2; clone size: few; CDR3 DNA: TGCAGTGCTAGGGGCGGGAGGGGGCGCGGAGATACGCAGTATTTT; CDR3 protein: CSARGGRGRGDTQYF
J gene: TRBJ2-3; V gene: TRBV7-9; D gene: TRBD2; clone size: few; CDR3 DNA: TGTGCCAGCACCAGACTAGGGACTAGCCGGCGTTATTTT; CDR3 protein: CASTRLGTSRRYF
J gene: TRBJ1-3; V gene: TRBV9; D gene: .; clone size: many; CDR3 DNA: TGTGCCAGCAGCGACTACTTTTCTGGAAACACCATATATTTT; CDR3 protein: CASSDYFSGNTIYF
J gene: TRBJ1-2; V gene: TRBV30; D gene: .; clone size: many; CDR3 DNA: TGTGCCTGGAGCAGGACTGTGAGTGGCTACACCTTC; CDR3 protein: CAWSRTVSGYTF
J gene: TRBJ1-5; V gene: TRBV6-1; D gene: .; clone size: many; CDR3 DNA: TGTGCCAGCAGTGACCTCCGGGACAAGTATAGCAATCAGCCCCAGCATTTT; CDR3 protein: CASSDLRDKYSNQPQHF
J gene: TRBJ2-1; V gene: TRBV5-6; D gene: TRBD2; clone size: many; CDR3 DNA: TGTGCCAGCAGCTTGAGGTCGGGAGGTTTTGATGAGCAGTTCTTC; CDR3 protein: CASSLRSGGFDEQFF
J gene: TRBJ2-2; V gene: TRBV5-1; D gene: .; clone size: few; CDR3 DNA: TGCGCCAGCAGCCCCTACAGGGAGAACACCGGGGAGCTGTTTTTT; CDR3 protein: CASSPYRENTGELFF
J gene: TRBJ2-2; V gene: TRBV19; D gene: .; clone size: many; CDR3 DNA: TGTGCCAGTAGCTCGCGGGCCCACAACACCGGGGAGCTGTTTTTT; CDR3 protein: CASSSRAHNTGELFF
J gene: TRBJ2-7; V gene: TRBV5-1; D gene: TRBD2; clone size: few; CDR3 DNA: TGCGCCAGCAGTCGGGGATTAGCGGGAGGGCCAACCGGGGGTGAGCAGTACTTC; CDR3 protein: CASSRGLAGGPTGGEQYF
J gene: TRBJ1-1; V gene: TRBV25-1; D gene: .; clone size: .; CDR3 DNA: TGTGCCAGCAGTGCAGCGAACACTGAAGCTTTCTTT; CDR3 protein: CASSAANTEAFF
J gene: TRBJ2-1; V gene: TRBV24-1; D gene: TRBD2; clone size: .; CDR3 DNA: TGTGCCACCAGTGACCCACAGACTAGCGGGCACAATGAGCAGTTCTTC; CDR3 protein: CATSDPQTSGHNEQFF
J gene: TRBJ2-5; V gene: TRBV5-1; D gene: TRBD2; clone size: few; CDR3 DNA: TGCGCCAGCAGCCCGGGGACTAGCGGGTTTAAAGAGACCCAGTACTTC; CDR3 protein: CASSPGTSGFKETQYF
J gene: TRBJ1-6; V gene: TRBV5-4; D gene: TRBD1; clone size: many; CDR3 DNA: TGTGCCAGCAGCTTGGGGACAGGGAATTCACCCCTCCACTTT; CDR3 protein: CASSLGTGNSPLHF
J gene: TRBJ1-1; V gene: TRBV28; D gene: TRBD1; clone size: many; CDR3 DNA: TGTGCCAGCAGTTTATACGGAGTAGGACAGGGGGGAGCTTTCTTT; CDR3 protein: CASSLYGVGQGGAFF
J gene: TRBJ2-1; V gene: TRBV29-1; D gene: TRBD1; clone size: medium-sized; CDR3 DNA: TGCAGCGTTGAAGATTGGTCAGGGGGTTTGGACAATGAGCAGTTCTTC; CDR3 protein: CSVEDWSGGLDNEQFF
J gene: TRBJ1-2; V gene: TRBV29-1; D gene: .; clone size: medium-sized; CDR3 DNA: TGCAGCGTTCTTATAAGACAGGTAGCTAACTATGGCTACACCTTC; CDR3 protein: CSVLIRQVANYGYTF
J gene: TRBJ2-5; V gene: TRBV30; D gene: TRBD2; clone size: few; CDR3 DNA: TGTGCCTGGAGTGTATTGTGGACTAGCGGGATAGGGGAGACCCAGTACTTC; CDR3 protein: CAWSVLWTSGIGETQYF
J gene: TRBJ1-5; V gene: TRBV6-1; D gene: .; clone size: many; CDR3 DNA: TGTGCCAGCAGTGAAGCGGGCAGGGGCCGGGTCTATAGCAATCAGCCCCAGCATTTT; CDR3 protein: CASSEAGRGRVYSNQPQHF
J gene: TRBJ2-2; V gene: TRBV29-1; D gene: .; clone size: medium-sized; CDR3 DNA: TGCAGCGTTGAAAAGGCACAGGGTAGGACTATGAACACCGGGGAGCTGTTTTTT; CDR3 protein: CSVEKAQGRTMNTGELFF
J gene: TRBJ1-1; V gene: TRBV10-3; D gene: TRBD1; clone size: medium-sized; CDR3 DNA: TGTGCCATCAGTGAGTCTTGGGCAGGGGGCTCTCTCACTGAAGCTTTCTTT; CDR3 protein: CAISESWAGGSLTEAFF
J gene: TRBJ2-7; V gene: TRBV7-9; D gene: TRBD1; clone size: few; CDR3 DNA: TGTGCCAGCAGCTTAGCGCGATCGGGGACAGGGGCCTACGAGCAGTACTTC; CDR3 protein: CASSLARSGTGAYEQYF
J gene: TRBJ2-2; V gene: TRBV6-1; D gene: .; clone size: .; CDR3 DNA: TGTGCCAGCAGTGAAGAAGATACGGCAGGATGGGGGAACACCGGGGAGCTGTTTTTT; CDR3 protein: CASSEEDTAGWGNTGELFF
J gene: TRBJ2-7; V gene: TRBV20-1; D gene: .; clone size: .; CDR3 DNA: TGCAGTGCTAGACAAGTGGTCGAGGGGAGCCTGCCCTTCTACGAGCAGTACTTC; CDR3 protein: CSARQVVEGSLPFYEQYF
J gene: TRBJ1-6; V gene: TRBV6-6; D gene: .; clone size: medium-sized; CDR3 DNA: TGTGCCAGCAGGCGACAGAACCTAAATTCACCCCTCCACTTT; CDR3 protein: CASRRQNLNSPLHF
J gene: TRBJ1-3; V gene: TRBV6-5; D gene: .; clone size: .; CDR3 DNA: TGTGCCAGCAGTTCTCCGGGTGGAAACACCATATATTTT; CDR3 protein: CASSSPGGNTIYF
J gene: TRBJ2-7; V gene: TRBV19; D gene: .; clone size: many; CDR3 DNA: TGTGCCAGTAGTACGATCGGCGGGGTCGTGGAGCAGTACTTC; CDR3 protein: CASSTIGGVVEQYF
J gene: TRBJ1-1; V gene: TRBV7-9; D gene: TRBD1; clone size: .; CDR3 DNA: TGTGCCAGCAGCTTAGGGACAGGGGGCGAGGTGGACACTGAAGCTTTCTTT; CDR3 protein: CASSLGTGGEVDTEAFF
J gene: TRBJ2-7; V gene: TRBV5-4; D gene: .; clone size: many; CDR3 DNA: TGTGCCAGCAGCCTTTCCGGGACGTGGGGGTACGAGCAGTACTTC; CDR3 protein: CASSLSGTWGYEQYF
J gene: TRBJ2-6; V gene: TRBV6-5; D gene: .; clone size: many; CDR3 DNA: TGTGCCAGCAGGAAGGACAGCTCACTCTCTGGGGCCAACGTCCTGACTTTC; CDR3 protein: CASRKDSSLSGANVLTF
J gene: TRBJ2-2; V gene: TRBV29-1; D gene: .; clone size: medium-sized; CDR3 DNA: TGCAGCGTTACCCCAGGGTCCAGGGCCGGGGAGCTGTTTTTT; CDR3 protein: CSVTPGSRAGELFF
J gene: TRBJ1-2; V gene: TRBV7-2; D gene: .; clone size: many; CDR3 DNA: TGTGCCAGCAGACGGACAAGTTCGAACTATGGCTACACCTTC; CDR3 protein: CASRRTSSNYGYTF
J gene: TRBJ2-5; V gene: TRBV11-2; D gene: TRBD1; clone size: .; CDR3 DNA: TGTGCCAGCAGCTCCGGGACAGGGACTATGGAGACCCAGTACTTC; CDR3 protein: CASSSGTGTMETQYF
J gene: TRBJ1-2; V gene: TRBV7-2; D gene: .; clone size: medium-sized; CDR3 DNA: TGTGCCAGCAGCTCCGGGACAACGGTCTATGGCTACACCTTC; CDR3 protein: CASSSGTTVYGYTF
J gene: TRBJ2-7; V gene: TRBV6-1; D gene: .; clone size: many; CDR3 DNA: TGTGCCAGCAGTGAGATTGACAGGTTCGAGCAGTACTTC; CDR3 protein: CASSEIDRFEQYF
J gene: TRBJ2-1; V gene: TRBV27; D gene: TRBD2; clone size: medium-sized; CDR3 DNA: TGTGCCAACAACCGGCCTAGCGGTTCCTACAATGAGCAGTTCTTC; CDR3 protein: CANNRPSGSYNEQFF
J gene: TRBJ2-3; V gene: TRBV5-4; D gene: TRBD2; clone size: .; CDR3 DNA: TGTGCCAGCAGCTCTCCTTCACTAGCGGGTAGCACAGATACGCAGTATTTT; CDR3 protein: CASSSPSLAGSTDTQYF
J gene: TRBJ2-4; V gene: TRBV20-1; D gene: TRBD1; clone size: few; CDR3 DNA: TGCAGTGCTAGCAACACAGGGGGTACGGCCAAAAACATTCAGTACTTC; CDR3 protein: CSASNTGGTAKNIQYF
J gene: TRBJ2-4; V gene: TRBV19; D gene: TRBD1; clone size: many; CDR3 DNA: TGTGCCAGTAGTGACAGGGGTTTCGACATTCAGTACTTC; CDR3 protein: CASSDRGFDIQYF
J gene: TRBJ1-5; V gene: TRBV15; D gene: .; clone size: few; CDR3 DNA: TGTGCCACCAGCAGAGAGACGGATAGCAATCAGCCCCAGCATTTT; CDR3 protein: CATSRETDSNQPQHF
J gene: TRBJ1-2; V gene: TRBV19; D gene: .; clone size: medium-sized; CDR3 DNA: TGTGCCAGTAGTTTAAGCAGGGAAGGCTACACCTTC; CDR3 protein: CASSLSREGYTF
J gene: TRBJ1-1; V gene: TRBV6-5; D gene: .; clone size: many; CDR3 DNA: TGTGCCAGCAGCTACAACAGGAACACTGAAGCTTTCTTT; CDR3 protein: CASSYNRNTEAFF
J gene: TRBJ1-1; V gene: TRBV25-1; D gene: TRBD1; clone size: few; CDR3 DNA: TGTGCCAGCAGTTACGGGACAGTCCTGAACACTGAAGCTTTCTTT; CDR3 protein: CASSYGTVLNTEAFF